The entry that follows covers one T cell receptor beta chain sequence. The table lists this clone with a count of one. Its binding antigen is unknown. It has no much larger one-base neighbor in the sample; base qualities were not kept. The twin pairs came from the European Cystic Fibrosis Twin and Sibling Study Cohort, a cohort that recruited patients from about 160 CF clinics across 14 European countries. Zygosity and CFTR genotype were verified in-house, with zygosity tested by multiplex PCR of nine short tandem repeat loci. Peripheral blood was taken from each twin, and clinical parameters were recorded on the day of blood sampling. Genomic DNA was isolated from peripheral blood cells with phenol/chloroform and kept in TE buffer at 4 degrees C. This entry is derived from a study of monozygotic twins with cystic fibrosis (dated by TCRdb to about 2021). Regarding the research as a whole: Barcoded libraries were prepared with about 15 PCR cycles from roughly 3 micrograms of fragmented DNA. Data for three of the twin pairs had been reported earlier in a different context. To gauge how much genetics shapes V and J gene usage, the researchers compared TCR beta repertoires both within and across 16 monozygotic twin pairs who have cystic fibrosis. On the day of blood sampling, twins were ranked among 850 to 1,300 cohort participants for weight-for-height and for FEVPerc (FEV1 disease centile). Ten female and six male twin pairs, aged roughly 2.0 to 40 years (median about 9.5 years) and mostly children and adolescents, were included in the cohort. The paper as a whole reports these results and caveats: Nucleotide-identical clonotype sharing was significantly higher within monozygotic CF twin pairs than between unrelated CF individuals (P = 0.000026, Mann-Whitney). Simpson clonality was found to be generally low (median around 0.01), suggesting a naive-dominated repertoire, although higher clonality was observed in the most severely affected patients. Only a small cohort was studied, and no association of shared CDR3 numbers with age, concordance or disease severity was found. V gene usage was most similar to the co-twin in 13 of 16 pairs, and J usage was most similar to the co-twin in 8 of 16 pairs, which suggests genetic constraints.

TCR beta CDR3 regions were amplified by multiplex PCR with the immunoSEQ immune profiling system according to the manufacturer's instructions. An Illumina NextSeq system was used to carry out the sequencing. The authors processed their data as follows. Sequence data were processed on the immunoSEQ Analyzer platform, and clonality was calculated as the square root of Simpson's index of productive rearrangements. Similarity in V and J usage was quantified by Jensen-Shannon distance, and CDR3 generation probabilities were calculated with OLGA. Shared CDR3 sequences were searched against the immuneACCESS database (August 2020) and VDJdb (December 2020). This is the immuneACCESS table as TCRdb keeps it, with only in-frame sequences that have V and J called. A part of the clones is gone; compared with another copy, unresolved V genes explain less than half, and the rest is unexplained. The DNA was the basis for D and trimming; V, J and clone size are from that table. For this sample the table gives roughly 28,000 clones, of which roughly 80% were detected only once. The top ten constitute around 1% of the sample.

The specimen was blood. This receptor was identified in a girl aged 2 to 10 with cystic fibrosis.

This receptor carries the CDR3 CASSYVSGANVLTF. The nucleotides are TGTGCCAGCAGTTACGTCTCTGGGGCCAACGTCCTGACTTTC. The chain is assembled from TRBV6-5 and TRBJ2-6; the D gene assignment is ambiguous. V drops 2 bases and J drops 0 bases, leaving 2 bases in between. The cysteine opens and the phenylalanine closes a CDR3 of 14 amino acids. The retained sequence is limited to the CDR3, 42 bases, with the frame set at the first base. CDR1 and CDR2, per the germline V gene, are MNHEY and SVGAGI.